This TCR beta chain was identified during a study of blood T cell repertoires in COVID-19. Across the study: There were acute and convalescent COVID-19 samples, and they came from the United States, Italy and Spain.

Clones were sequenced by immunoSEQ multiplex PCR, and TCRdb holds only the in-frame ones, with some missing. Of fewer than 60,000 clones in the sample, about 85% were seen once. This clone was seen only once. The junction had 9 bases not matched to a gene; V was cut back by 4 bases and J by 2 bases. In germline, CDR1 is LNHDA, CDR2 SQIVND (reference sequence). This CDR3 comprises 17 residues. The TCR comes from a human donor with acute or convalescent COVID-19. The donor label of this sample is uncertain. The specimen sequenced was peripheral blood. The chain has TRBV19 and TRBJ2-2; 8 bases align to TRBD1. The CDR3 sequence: CASSSLTGELNTGELFF. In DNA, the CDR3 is TGTGCCAGTAGTAGCCTGACAGGGGAACTTAACACCGGGGAGCTGTTTTTT.